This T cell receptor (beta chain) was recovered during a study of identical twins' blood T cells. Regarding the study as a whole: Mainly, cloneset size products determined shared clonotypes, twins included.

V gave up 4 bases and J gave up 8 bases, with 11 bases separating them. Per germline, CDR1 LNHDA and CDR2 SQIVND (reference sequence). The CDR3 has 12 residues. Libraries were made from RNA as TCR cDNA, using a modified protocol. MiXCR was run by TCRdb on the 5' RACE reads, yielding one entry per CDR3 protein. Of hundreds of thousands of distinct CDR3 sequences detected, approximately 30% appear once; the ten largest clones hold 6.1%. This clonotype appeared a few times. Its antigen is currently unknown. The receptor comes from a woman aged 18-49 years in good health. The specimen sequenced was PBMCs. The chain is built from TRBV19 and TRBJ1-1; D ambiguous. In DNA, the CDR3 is TGTGCCAGTAGTAATAGACGGGAAGAAGCTTTCTTT. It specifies CASSNRREEAFF.